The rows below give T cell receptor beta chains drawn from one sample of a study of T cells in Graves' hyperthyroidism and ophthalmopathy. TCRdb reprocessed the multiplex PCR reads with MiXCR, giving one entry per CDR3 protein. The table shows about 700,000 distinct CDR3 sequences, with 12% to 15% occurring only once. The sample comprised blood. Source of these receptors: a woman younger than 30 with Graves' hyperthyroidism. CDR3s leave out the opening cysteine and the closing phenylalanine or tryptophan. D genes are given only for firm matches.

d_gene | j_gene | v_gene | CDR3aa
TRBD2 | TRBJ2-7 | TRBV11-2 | ASSFGAGYTYEQY
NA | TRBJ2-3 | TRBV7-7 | ASSMGLLSTDTQY
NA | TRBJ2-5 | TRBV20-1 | SARDRREDRRGAKRVETQY
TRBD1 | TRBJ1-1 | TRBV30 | AWNRQGKRGAF
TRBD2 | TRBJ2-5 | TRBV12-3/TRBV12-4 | ASRAGTSGPERETQY
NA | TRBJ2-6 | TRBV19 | ASQTGANVLT
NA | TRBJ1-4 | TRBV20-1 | SASGRDGNEKLF
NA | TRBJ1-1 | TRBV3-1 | ASSRRRLNTEAF
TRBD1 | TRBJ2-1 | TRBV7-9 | ASSHGTDNEQF
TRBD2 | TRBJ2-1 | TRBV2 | ASSEKWGASGRAVYYNEQF
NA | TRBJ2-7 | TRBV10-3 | AISESGVMGEQY
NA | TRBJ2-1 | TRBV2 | ASSVPLDRSWQF
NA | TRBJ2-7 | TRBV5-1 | ASSPGLESRLSYEQY